This TCR beta chain was recorded in a study of shared clonotypes between healthy human individuals. Donors were Caucasian adults residing in Nashville, Tennessee, USA. The CD4+ fraction was divided into a CD45RA+ naive subset and a CD45RA-negative memory subset. Concerning this clone itself: Antigen: not known. It is likely a read error: a sequence one base away is far more abundant.

Study-level results: Shared clonotypes: about 4.6% naive CD4, 3.5% to 4% naive CD8, 2.3% memory CD4, 0.4% to 0.5% memory CD8.

Trimming removed 0 bases from V and 7 bases from J, with 10 bases in between. CDR1 and CDR2 from the germline V gene are LGHNA and YNFKEQ. This CDR3 has 13 amino acids. Only in-frame clones appear in the TCRdb table, and some are missing; sequencing was by immunoSEQ multiplex PCR. The table shows under 850,000 clones, with around 70% occurring only once. This TCR was recovered from a woman aged 25 to 39 in good health. The chain is built from TRBV4-2 and TRBJ2-7, with D perhaps matching TRBD2 (6 bases). The material sequenced was memory CD4+ T cells sorted from blood. Subset described: CD45RA-negative fraction. CDR3 in amino acids: CASSQDRGIEQYF. CDR3 DNA: TGTGCCAGCAGCCAAGACCGGGGGATAGAGCAGTACTTC.